Below, 17 T cell receptor beta chains from the same sample are listed, as sequenced in a study of blood T cells in healthy people across ages. Primed by a sample-barcoded 5' primer and a J-beta primer mix, a second PCR proceeded for about 6 to 12 cycles. TCRdb called the 5' RACE reads again in MiXCR, with one record for every CDR3 protein. The data hold 650,000 to 950,000 distinct CDR3 sequences, with more than 40% observed a single time. Sequenced input: blood. These receptors came from a man aged 55 to 70 in good health.

The chain has TRBV7-9 and TRBJ2-7; D is unresolved. Trimming left V 5 bases short and J 12 bases short, with 23 bases between. The CDR3 is 14 residues long. Per germline, CDR1 SEHNR and CDR2 FQNEAQ (reference sequence). CDR3 protein: CASSTPRLPPHRYF. In DNA, the CDR3 is TGTGCCAGCAGCACCCCGAGGCTACCCCCCCACCGGTACTTC.

This clonotype was observed a single time. The V gene is TRBV7-2, the J gene TRBJ2-2; D tentatively reads TRBD1 or TRBD2 (5 bases each). The germline V gene has CDR1 SGHTA and CDR2 FQGNSA. V gave up 0 bases and J gave up 6 bases, with 14 bases separating them. The CDR3 spans 16 residues. Here the CDR3 reads CASSLAGTKNAGELFF. CDR3 coding DNA: TGTGCCAGCAGCTTAGCCGGGACGAAAAACGCCGGGGAGCTGTTTTTT.

This chain joins TRBV5-6 and TRBJ1-2, with D possibly being TRBD1 (6 bases). Trimming left V 4 bases short and J 8 bases short, with 15 bases between. The V gene's germline CDR1 is SGHDT and CDR2 YYEEEE. The CDR3 is made up of 13 amino acids. CDR3 nucleotide sequence: TGTGCCAGCAGCATGGGACAATCTTTCGGCTACACCTTC. This translates into CASSMGQSFGYTF.

The chain uses TRBV7-2 and TRBJ2-5; 9 nucleotides align to TRBD1. The CDR3 totals 14 residues. Germline V gene lookup returns CDR1 SGHTA and CDR2 FQGNSA. V lost 5 bases and J lost 11; bases outside the gene matches: 12. CDR3 sequence reads: CASSRGTGNSEQYF. The CDR3 nucleotides are TGTGCCAGCAGCCGGGGGACAGGGAATAGTGAGCAGTACTTC. The whole variable domain, filled in from reference TRBV7-2 and TRBJ2-5, reads GAGVSQSPSNKVTEKGKDVELRCDPISGHTALYWYRQSLGQGLEFLIYFQGNSAPDKSGLPSDRFSAERTGGSVSTLTIQRTQQEDSAVYLCASSRGTGNSEQYFGPGTRLLVL.

The chain carries TRBV9 and TRBJ2-5, with D possibly TRBD1 on 8 matching bases. Germline CDR1 and CDR2: SGDLS and YYNGEE. The CDR3 sequence is 14 residues long. The ends were cut back, 4 bases at V and 11 bases at J, with 21 bases in the middle. The CDR3, as DNA: TGTGCCAGCAGCACAGGGGGGGCTACCTACGGGCAGTACTTC. As protein: CASSTGGATYGQYF.

The chain has TRBV12-3 or TRBV12-4 and TRBJ2-3; 10 positions agree with TRBD2. The V gene end was trimmed by 1 base and the J gene end by 8 bases; junction bases not matched to a gene: 6. The CDR3 has 15 residues. CDR3 DNA: TGTGCCAGCAGTTTAGAGCGGGGGGGCTGGTCTACGCAGTATTTT. This encodes CASSLERGGWSTQYF.

CDR3 amino acids: CASSERTGIHGYTF. In nucleotides, the CDR3 is TGTGCCAGCAGTGAAAGGACAGGGATACATGGCTACACCTTC. The J gene is TRBJ1-2, the V gene TRBV6-1; 8 bases fit TRBD1. CDR3 length: 14 residues. After removal of 2 bases from V and 6 bases from J, the junction contained 5 bases not matched to a gene. Germline V gene data show CDR1 as MNHNS and CDR2 as SASEGT.

This clonotype was observed a few times. The rearrangement links TRBV15 to TRBJ2-7; 8 nucleotides align to TRBD2. V trimming: 5 bases; J trimming: 3 bases; junction bases outside the gene matches: 6. The CDR3 is 14 amino acids. The V gene's germline CDR1 is LNHNV and CDR2 YYDKDF (reference sequence). The CDR3 DNA reads TGTGCCACCAGCCGGGGACTAGGGGGCTACGAGCAGTACTTC. Amino acids: CATSRGLGGYEQYF.

The CDR3 DNA sequence: TGTGCCAGCAGTTCCCTGGACAGGGTTTACGAGCAGTACTTC. Translating gives CASSSLDRVYEQYF. The chain couples TRBV6-2 or TRBV6-3 to TRBJ2-7, with 8 bases identical to TRBD1. The CDR3 has 14 residues. V gave up 4 bases and J gave up 4 bases; unmatched junction bases: 6. The germline CDR1 and CDR2 sequences are MNHEY and SVGEGT.

The V gene is TRBV20-1, the J gene TRBJ2-7; no reliable D call. The CDR3 is made up of 12 amino acids. Trimming removed 5 bases from V and 7 bases from J, with 15 bases in between. The V gene's germline CDR1 is DFQATT and CDR2 SNEGSKA (reference sequence). CDR3: CSASPLIDEQYF. In nucleotides, the CDR3 is TGCAGTGCTTCCCCCCTCATAGATGAGCAGTACTTC.

This clonotype has a count of ten or more. This chain links TRBV20-1 with TRBJ2-3; D possibly corresponds to TRBD1 (6 bases). Trimming took 6 bases from V and 4 from J, leaving 8 bases between them. Germline loops: CDR1 DFQATT, CDR2 SNEGSKA (reference sequence). The CDR3 spans 11 residues. CDR3 coding DNA: TGCAGTGCGGGACAATCAGATACGCAGTATTTT. Amino acid sequence: CSAGQSDTQYF.

J is TRBJ1-2 and V is TRBV20-1; D is possibly TRBD1 (6 bases). Germline lookup yields CDR1 DFQATT and CDR2 SNEGSKA (reference sequence). Trimming pared 1 base from V and 8 bases from J, leaving 17 bases between. The CDR3 has 14 residues. CDR3 residues: CSARGRGGQGGYTF. CDR3 DNA: TGCAGTGCTAGAGGTAGGGGGGGGCAGGGAGGCTACACCTTC.

V usage is TRBV7-9 and J usage is TRBJ1-6; no clear D. The CDR3 length is 12 residues. Germline assignment: CDR1 SEHNR and CDR2 FQNEAQ (reference sequence). V shed 6 bases and J shed 5 bases, with 5 bases lying between them. Here the CDR3 reads CASSPDNSPLHF. Written as DNA, the CDR3 is TGTGCCAGCAGTCCGGATAATTCACCCCTCCACTTT.

This sequence joins TRBV15 and TRBJ2-7; D is perhaps TRBD1 (5 bases). This CDR3 spans 15 amino acids. Germline CDR1 is LNHNV and CDR2 is YYDKDF (reference sequence). V lost 1 base to trimming and J lost 5 bases, with 15 bases between them. CDR3 nucleotides: TGTGCCACCAGCAGAGGTCTGCAGGGAATAAACGAGCAGTACTTC. It is translated as CATSRGLQGINEQYF.

The chain carries TRBV7-2 and TRBJ1-3; 7 bases match TRBD1. Germline-derived CDR1 and CDR2 are SGHTA and FQGNSA. V lost 5 bases, J lost 4 bases, and 11 bases stayed unmatched. This CDR3 comprises 16 residues. In DNA, the CDR3 is TGTGCCAGCAGCGATTCCCCGACAGGGTCCGGAAACACCATATATTTT. Protein product: CASSDSPTGSGNTIYF.

This sequence joins TRBV11-1 and TRBJ2-3, with D maybe TRBD1 (6 bases). The length of the CDR3 is 21 residues. Germline lookup yields CDR1 SGHAT and CDR2 FQDESV (reference sequence). Deletions cut 0 bases from V and 0 bases from J, with 25 bases between. CDR3 DNA sequence: TGTGCCAGCAGCTTAGCTGTGACAGGAGAACTAGAAATACATAGCACAGATACGCAGTATTTT. This translates into CASSLAVTGELEIHSTDTQYF.

The chain recombines TRBV2 with TRBJ2-5; 7 nucleotides match TRBD1. The V segment lost 6 bases and the J segment 5 bases; nucleotides outside the gene matches: 9. The CDR3 has 14 amino acids. The V gene's germline CDR1 is SNHLY and CDR2 FYNNEI. The DNA for the CDR3 is TGTGCCAGCAGAAAGAGACAGGGTTGGGAGACCCAGTACTTC. It is translated as CASRKRQGWETQYF. Based on the CDR3 plus reference TRBV2 and TRBJ2-5, the full variable domain is EPEVTQTPSHQVTQMGQEVILRCVPISNHLYFYWYRQILGQKVEFLVSFYNNEISEKSEIFDDQFSVERPDGSNFTLKIRSTKLEDSAMYFCASRKRQGWETQYFGPGTRLLVL.